This T cell receptor beta chain stems from a study of T cell changes during pregnancy in multiple sclerosis. The length of the CDR3 is 17 residues. The germline V gene has CDR1 GTSNPN and CDR2 SVGIG (reference sequence). Trimming removed 5 bases from V and 2 bases from J; junction bases left unmatched: 18. Produced via immunoSEQ multiplex PCR; TCRdb's table is partial and in-frame only. The table includes just under 65,000 clones, 91% detected once. This TCR was recovered from a female donor in good health, enrolled as a control in a pregnancy study. The source material was peripheral blood, sampled after pregnancy. The chain links TRBV30 to TRBJ2-7; 7 bases are shared with TRBD1. CDR3: CAWQALRDSPRPYEQYF. CDR3 nucleotide sequence: TGTGCCTGGCAAGCCTTAAGGGACAGCCCACGCCCCTACGAGCAGTACTTC.